Following are 5 T cell receptor beta chains from one sample sequenced in a study of identical twins. TCRdb re-called the 5' RACE reads through MiXCR, storing one row per CDR3 protein. This sample carries nearly 650,000 distinct CDR3 sequences, less than 9% of them seen once, and the ten largest clones take about 1.6%. These same records also appear under a second study, on yellow fever vaccine responses in identical twins.

The material sequenced was PBMCs. Receptors were obtained from a woman under 30 in good health.

The chain recombines TRBV6-4 with TRBJ1-1, with D hard to call. V was shortened by 2 bases and J by 5 bases, with 9 bases between the two germline ends. The CDR3 loop spans 13 amino acids. The germline V gene encodes CDR1 MRHNA and CDR2 SNTAGT. For the CDR3, the DNA is TGTGCCAGCAGTGACAGGCCGGGGACTGAAGCTTTCTTT. This sequence encodes CASSDRPGTEAFF.

CDR3 region: CASQKEGGAHTEAFF. The CDR3 DNA follows: TGTGCCAGTCAGAAGGAGGGGGGAGCCCACACTGAAGCTTTCTTT. The chain couples TRBV6-1 to TRBJ1-1; D might be TRBD1 (6 bases). The V gene's germline CDR1 is MNHNS and CDR2 SASEGT. V was pared by 9 bases and J by 3 bases, with 20 bases between. The CDR3 has 15 residues.

This clonotype was observed at least ten times. V usage is TRBV3-1 and J usage is TRBJ2-7; 9 positions match TRBD2. This CDR3 region has 14 residues. Trimming took 4 bases from V and 4 from J; bases not matched to a gene: 5. Germline CDR1 LGHDT, CDR2 YNNKEL (reference sequence). CDR3 sequence (DNA): TGTGCCAGCAGCCCGTTAGCGGGAGAGTACGAGCAGTACTTC. It encodes CASSPLAGEYEQYF.

V and J are TRBV6-1 and TRBJ2-1; TRBD2 matches 8 bases. CDR1 is MNHNS and CDR2 is SASEGT in the germline V gene. J gave up 7 bases and V 7 bases, and 6 bases lay outside the gene matches. CDR3 size: 13 residues. Here the CDR3 reads CASNGLANNEQFF. CDR3 coding DNA: TGTGCCAGCAACGGACTAGCTAATAATGAGCAGTTCTTC.

This clonotype appeared many times. The chain combines TRBV10-3 with TRBJ2-1; 7 bases are a match to TRBD2. J gave up 1 base and V 3 bases, and 9 bases lay outside the gene matches. The CDR3 is made up of 17 amino acids. In germline, CDR1 is ENHRY, CDR2 SYGVKD. The CDR3 is CAISDRPLAPSYNEQFF. In nucleotides, the CDR3 is TGTGCCATCAGTGACCGTCCACTAGCGCCTTCCTACAATGAGCAGTTCTTC.